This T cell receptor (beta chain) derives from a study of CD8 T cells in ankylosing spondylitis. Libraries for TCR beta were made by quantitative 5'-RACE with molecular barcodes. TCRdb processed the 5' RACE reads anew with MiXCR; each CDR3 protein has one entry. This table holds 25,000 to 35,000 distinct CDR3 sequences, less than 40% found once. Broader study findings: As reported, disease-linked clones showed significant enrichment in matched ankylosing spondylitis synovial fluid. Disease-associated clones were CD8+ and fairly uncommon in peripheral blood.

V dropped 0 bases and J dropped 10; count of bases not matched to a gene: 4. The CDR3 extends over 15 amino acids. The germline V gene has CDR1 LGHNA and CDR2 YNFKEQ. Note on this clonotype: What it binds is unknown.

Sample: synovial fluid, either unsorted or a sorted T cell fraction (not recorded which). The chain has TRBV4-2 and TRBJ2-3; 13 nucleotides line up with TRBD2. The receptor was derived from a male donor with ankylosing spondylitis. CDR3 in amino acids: CASSQDGTSGTAQYF. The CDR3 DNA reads TGTGCCAGCAGCCAAGATGGGACTAGCGGGACAGCGCAGTATTTT.